The rows below give T cell receptor beta chains drawn from one sample of a study of shared clonotypes between healthy human individuals. Libraries were prepared by immunoSEQ multiplex PCR; TCRdb keeps only in-frame clonotypes and omits some of them. Found here are 980,000 or so clones, around three quarters of them singletons; the top ten hold around 1.4%. Sequencing input: memory CD4+ T cells sorted from blood. All receptors derive from a man in his late teens or twenties in good health. CDR3s include the opening cysteine and the closing phenylalanine or tryptophan. Each record gives: clone size, V gene, J gene, CDR3 protein. Clone size is shown for a subset of rows, as once, few, many or a class of expanded clone.

.,TRBV5-4,TRBJ2-3,CASSPTGLGTDTQYF
.,TRBV6-6,TRBJ1-5,CASSSHPAPTPQHF
.,TRBV5-1,TRBJ2-3,CASSGAGFDTQYF
.,TRBV10-3,TRBJ2-6,CAISLLEANVLTF
.,TRBV27,TRBJ1-5,CASSLIEGTGALSNQPQHF
.,TRBV9,TRBJ2-1,CASSASGTGIYNEQFF
.,TRBV30,TRBJ1-1,CAWSLIGTALGENTEAFF
once,TRBV5-4,TRBJ2-1,CATPGLAGGSYNEQFF
.,TRBV2,TRBJ1-4,CASSRTGGSTNEKLFF
.,TRBV5-1,TRBJ2-2,CATQLAGGVNTGELFF
.,TRBV19,TRBJ1-2,CASSTDPGPAVGYTF
.,TRBV4-1,TRBJ2-1,CASSRGLADNEQFF
.,TRBV28,TRBJ2-7,CASSLSGAATYEQYF
.,TRBV7-2,TRBJ2-7,CASSPGLAVYEQYF
.,TRBV5-6,TRBJ2-3,CASSAWVSTRTDTQYF
.,TRBV5-1,TRBJ1-1,CASSRDMNTEAFF
.,TRBV7-8,TRBJ1-2,CASSSFKSNYGYTF
.,TRBV29-1,TRBJ2-3,CSVDTGLAALGPDTQYF
.,TRBV20-1,TRBJ2-7,CSAADSYEQYF
.,TRBV27,TRBJ2-1,CASSVLAGGHNEQFF
.,TRBV5-1,TRBJ2-2,CASSLMVAGNTGELFF
.,TRBV27,TRBJ2-7,CASSAVSPLKSSYEQYF
.,TRBV5-1,TRBJ2-5,CASSLVPGHQKETQYF
once,TRBV27,TRBJ2-1,CASSLSGGWNEQFF
few,TRBV5-1,TRBJ1-1,CASSFGAGTVNTEAFF
.,TRBV7-9,TRBJ2-1,CASSLGAGGLYNEQFF
few,TRBV9,TRBJ1-2,CASSADRGNYGYTF
.,TRBV7-9,TRBJ2-1,CASSSHSDEQFF
.,TRBV30,TRBJ2-7,CAWRGTYEQYF
.,TRBV10-3,TRBJ1-4,CAISKTGLGEKLFF
few,TRBV11-1,TRBJ2-7,CASSLAGHEQYF
.,TRBV11-2,TRBJ1-1,CASSQAGGGTEAFF
once,TRBV10-3,TRBJ2-2,CAIDSGAGELFF
.,TRBV30,TRBJ1-1,CAWSPDTHTEAFF
.,TRBV5-1,TRBJ1-6,CASSLTGTVNSPLHF
few,TRBV21-1,TRBJ1-4,CASSGYEGREKLFF
.,TRBV28,TRBJ1-2,CASSLDRGEGYGYTF
once,TRBV5-4,TRBJ2-1,CASSLDRVSYNEQFF
few,TRBV5-5,TRBJ1-6,CASSYSGDSPLHF
.,TRBV19,TRBJ2-1,CASTLDGSSYNEQFF
.,TRBV29-1,TRBJ2-7,CSVKTQSSYEQYF
.,TRBV19,TRBJ1-6,CASSIRTASSYNSPLHF
few,TRBV7-9,TRBJ2-2,CASSLVHGELFF
many,TRBV10-1,TRBJ1-2,CASRGESNYGYTF
.,TRBV11-3,TRBJ2-7,CASSSPSHEQYF